The 15 T cell receptor beta chains below all came from one sample that was sequenced in a study of blood T cell repertoires in COVID-19. The repertoire was sequenced with immunoSEQ multiplex PCR; TCRdb's copy has only in-frame clones and lacks some. The sample records 300,000 to 350,000 clones, roughly 89% being singletons. The sequenced sample consisted of peripheral blood. These receptors originate from a man under 40 with COVID-19, enrolled during active disease.

V gene TRBV4-2 combines with J gene TRBJ2-5, with 9 bases that match TRBD2. V lost 1 base and J lost 5; bases outside the gene matches: 14. This CDR3 contains 18 residues. Looked up from germline, CDR1 is LGHNA and CDR2 is YNFKEQ. The CDR3 reads CASSQGEGSGSSGETQYF. CDR3 bases: TGTGCCAGCAGCCAAGGGGAGGGTAGCGGGAGTTCAGGGGAGACCCAGTACTTC.

The rearrangement links TRBV5-1 to TRBJ2-2; D remains unclear. Germline V gene lookup returns CDR1 SGHRS and CDR2 YFSETQ. Trimming shortened V by 0 bases and J by 2 bases, and 11 bases separated the two germline ends. The CDR3 has 16 residues. CDR3 amino acids: CASSLGADPNTGELFF. The CDR3 DNA reads as TGCGCCAGCAGCTTGGGGGCAGACCCAAACACCGGGGAGCTGTTTTTT.

The chain has TRBV5-1 and TRBJ1-2; 7 nucleotides line up with TRBD1. The CDR3 has 14 residues. J gave up 3 bases and V 4 bases, and 6 bases lay outside the gene matches. Germline assignment: CDR1 SGHRS and CDR2 YFSETQ. The CDR3 sequence: CASSKTGMDYGYTF. The DNA for the CDR3 is TGCGCCAGCAGCAAGACAGGGATGGACTATGGCTACACCTTC.

The chain has TRBV19 and TRBJ2-1; 10 bases match TRBD2. CDR1 is LNHDA, CDR2 SQIVND, per germline (reference sequence). The CDR3 sequence is 19 residues long. V lost 3 bases, J lost 7 bases, and 18 bases stayed unmatched. The CDR3 DNA is TGTGCCAGTAGTATTTCCGGGCTAGCGGGAGTTCTTGTGCTTAATGAGCAGTTCTTC. Its translation is CASSISGLAGVLVLNEQFF.

This clone appeared a few times. This rearrangement joins TRBV4-3 to TRBJ1-1; possible D gene TRBD1, 5 bases. This CDR3 spans 16 amino acids. V was shortened by 0 bases and J by 13 bases, with 24 bases between the two germline ends. Germline V lookup: CDR1 LGHNA, CDR2 YSLEER. The CDR3 region has the DNA TGCGCCAGCAGCCAAGATAGGGGATCGGCAGGGTTGAATATTTTCTTT. Translating it yields CASSQDRGSAGLNIFF.

The genes are TRBV6-6 and TRBJ2-1; 11 bases fit TRBD2. The germline CDR1 and CDR2 sequences are MNHNY and SVGAGI (reference sequence). Trimming cost V 4 bases and J 8 bases; bases outside gene matches: 7. This CDR3 contains 15 residues. CDR3 nucleotide sequence: TGTGCCAGCAGTTCCGGGACTAGCGGTGGGGATGAGCAGTTCTTC. This codes for CASSSGTSGGDEQFF.

The rearrangement uses TRBV6-2 or TRBV6-3 and TRBJ2-7; possible D gene TRBD1, 6 bases. Germline loops: CDR1 MNHEY, CDR2 SVGEGT. This CDR3 spans 15 amino acids. Trimming took 2 bases from V and 4 from J, leaving 15 bases between them. The CDR3 reads CASSYLSGVFYEQYF. The CDR3 DNA follows: TGTGCCAGCAGTTACCTCTCAGGGGTTTTTTACGAGCAGTACTTC.

V and J are TRBV5-1 and TRBJ1-5, with 8 bases fitting TRBD1. CDR3 length equals 14 residues. Germline CDR1 and CDR2: SGHRS and YFSETQ. The V and J ends lost 2 bases and 6 bases, in that order; junction bases with no gene match: 4. The CDR3 nucleotides read TGCGCCAGCAGCTTCGGGGGGACAGGTCAGCCCCAGCATTTT. Translating gives CASSFGGTGQPQHF.

This chain connects TRBV7-2 to TRBJ2-7; 7 nucleotides line up with TRBD2. The CDR3 length is 14 residues. Germline loops: CDR1 SGHTA, CDR2 FQGNSA. With 0 bases clipped from V and 4 bases from J, the junction kept 3 bases outside the gene matches. The chain's CDR3 is CASSLARGSYEQYF. The DNA of the CDR3 is TGTGCCAGCAGCTTAGCGCGCGGGAGTTACGAGCAGTACTTC.

This clone was seen only once. V gene TRBV11-2 combines with J gene TRBJ2-7, with TRBD2 identical over 8 bases. The CDR3 runs to 15 residues. With 6 bases clipped from V and 3 bases from J, the junction kept 10 bases outside the gene matches. The V gene's germline CDR1 is SGHAT and CDR2 FQNNGV. The CDR3 DNA sequence: TGTGCCAGCAGGGAAGCTACTAGCGGATACTACGAGCAGTACTTC. Translation: CASREATSGYYEQYF.

The CDR3 coding sequence is TGTGCCAGCAAGGAACAGGCCAACAACCTAGAGCTGTTTTTT. This gives the protein CASKEQANNLELFF. This chain uses TRBV28 with TRBJ2-2; perhaps TRBD1 as D (5 bases). Germline V gene sequence: CDR1 MDHEN, CDR2 SYDVKM. This CDR3 is built from 14 residues. Trimming removed 7 bases from V and 11 bases from J, with 20 bases in between.

This rearrangement joins TRBV6-2 or TRBV6-3 to TRBJ2-1; 7 positions agree with TRBD2. CDR3 length: 15 residues. Germline V lookup: CDR1 MNHEY, CDR2 SVGEGT. J gave up 6 bases and V 3 bases, and 8 bases lay outside the gene matches. CDR3 sequence: CASSYGGGNFNEQFF. CDR3 sequence (DNA): TGTGCCAGCAGTTATGGGGGGGGGAATTTCAATGAGCAGTTCTTC.

The gene calls are TRBV4-2 and TRBJ1-4; 8 nucleotides agree with TRBD1. With 4 bases clipped from V and 8 bases from J, the junction kept 6 bases outside the gene matches. Germline CDR1 LGHNA, CDR2 YNFKEQ. The CDR3 extends over 14 amino acids. The CDR3 reads CASSPGTGIEKLFF. CDR3 sequence (DNA): TGTGCCAGCAGCCCCGGGACAGGTATCGAAAAACTGTTTTTT.

The chain carries TRBV24-1 and TRBJ1-2, with D perhaps TRBD1 (6 bases). V gave up 6 bases and J gave up 7 bases, with 8 bases separating them. Per the germline V gene, CDR1 is KGHDR and CDR2 is SFDVKD. The CDR3 sequence is 11 residues long. The CDR3 region is CATSQGGGYTF. The DNA for the CDR3 is TGTGCCACCAGTCAAGGGGGTGGCTACACCTTC.

CDR3 coding DNA: TGTGCCAGCAGTTTAAGGGGCCGGGCATACCAGAAAGAGACCCAGTACTTC. Its translation is CASSLRGRAYQKETQYF. This rearrangement joins TRBV27 to TRBJ2-5, with D possibly TRBD1 on 5 matching bases. Germline values: CDR1 MNHEY, CDR2 SMNVEV (reference sequence). The CDR3 is made up of 17 amino acids. The V end lost 2 bases, the J end lost 3 bases, and 19 bases lay between the germline ends.